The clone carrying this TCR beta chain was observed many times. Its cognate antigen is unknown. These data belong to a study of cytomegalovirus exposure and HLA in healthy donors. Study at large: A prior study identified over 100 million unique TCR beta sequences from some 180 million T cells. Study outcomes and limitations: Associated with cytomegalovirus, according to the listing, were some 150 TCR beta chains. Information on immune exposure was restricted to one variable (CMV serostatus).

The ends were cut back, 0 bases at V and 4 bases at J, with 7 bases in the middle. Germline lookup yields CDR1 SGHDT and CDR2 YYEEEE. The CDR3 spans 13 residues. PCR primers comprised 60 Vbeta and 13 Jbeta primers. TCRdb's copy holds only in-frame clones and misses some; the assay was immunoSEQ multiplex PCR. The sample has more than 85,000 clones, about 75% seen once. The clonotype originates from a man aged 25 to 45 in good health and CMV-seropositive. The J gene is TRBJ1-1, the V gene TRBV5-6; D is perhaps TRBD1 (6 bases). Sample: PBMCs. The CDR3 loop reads CASSLVRGTEAFF. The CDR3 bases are TGTGCCAGCAGCTTGGTCAGGGGCACTGAAGCTTTCTTT.